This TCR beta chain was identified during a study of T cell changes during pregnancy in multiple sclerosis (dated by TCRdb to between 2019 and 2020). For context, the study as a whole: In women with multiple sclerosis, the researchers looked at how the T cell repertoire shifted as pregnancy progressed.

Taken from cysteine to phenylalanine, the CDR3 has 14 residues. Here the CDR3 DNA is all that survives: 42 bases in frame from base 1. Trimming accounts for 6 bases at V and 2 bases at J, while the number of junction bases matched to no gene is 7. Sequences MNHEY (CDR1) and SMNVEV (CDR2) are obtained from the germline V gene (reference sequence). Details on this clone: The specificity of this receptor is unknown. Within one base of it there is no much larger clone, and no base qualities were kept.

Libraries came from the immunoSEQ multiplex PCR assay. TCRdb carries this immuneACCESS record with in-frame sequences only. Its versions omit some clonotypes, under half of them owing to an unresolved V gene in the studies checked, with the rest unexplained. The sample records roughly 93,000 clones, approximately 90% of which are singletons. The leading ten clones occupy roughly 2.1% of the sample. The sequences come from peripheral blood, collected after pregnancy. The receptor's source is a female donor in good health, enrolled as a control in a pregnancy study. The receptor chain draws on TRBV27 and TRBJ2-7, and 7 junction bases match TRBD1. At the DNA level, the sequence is TGTGCCAGCAGGTCCGTAGGGGGCGCCTACGAGCAGTACTTC. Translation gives CASRSVGGAYEQYF.